Each of the 31 T cell receptor beta chains below was sequenced from the same sample in a study of blood T cells in healthy people across ages. A second roughly 6 to 12 cycle PCR used barcoded and J-beta primers. From the 5' RACE reads, TCRdb called clonotypes with MiXCR, one entry per CDR3 protein. Counted here are some 920,000 distinct CDR3 sequences, about 53% occurring once; the ten biggest clones make up over 20%. Sequencing was performed on blood. Every receptor here comes from a woman aged 55-69 years in good health.

V gene TRBV28 combines with J gene TRBJ2-3, with TRBD1 identical over 10 bases. J gave up 2 bases and V 5 bases, and 7 bases lay outside the gene matches. The germline V gene encodes CDR1 MDHEN and CDR2 SYDVKM. The CDR3 covers 16 residues. CDR3 bases: TGTGCCAGCAGTGCTCCGGGACAGGGGTACACAGATACGCAGTATTTT. Its translation: CASSAPGQGYTDTQYF.

V is TRBV10-3 and J is TRBJ2-1; a possible D gene is TRBD2 (6 bases). This CDR3 contains 15 residues. V was clipped by 1 base and J by 6 bases, with 13 bases between them. Germline V CDR1 and CDR2: ENHRY, SYGVKD. CDR3 loop: CAISEWTKNANEQFF. In DNA form, the CDR3 reads TGTGCCATCAGTGAGTGGACTAAGAACGCCAATGAGCAGTTCTTC.

This clonotype was counted many times. The chain combines TRBV3-1 with TRBJ2-5; TRBD1 aligns across 7 bases. Losses at the gene ends were 6 bases for V and 4 bases for J; bases not matched to a gene: 11. Germline CDR1 LGHDT, CDR2 YNNKEL (reference sequence). The CDR3 totals 15 residues. The CDR3 nucleotides are TGTGCCAGCAGAGATAAACAGGGGTCGGGAGAGACCCAGTACTTC. Its translation: CASRDKQGSGETQYF.

The table lists this clonotype with a few counts. This chain links TRBV28 with TRBJ2-3; 7 positions agree with TRBD2. Trimming at V came to 5 bases and at J to 2 bases, leaving 19 bases not matched to a gene. The germline CDR1 and CDR2 sequences are MDHEN and SYDVKM. This CDR3 contains 19 residues. The CDR3 nucleotides are TGTGCCAGCAGTATTATGGGGAGGGCACTTGCGGGAATCACAGATACGCAGTATTTT. As protein: CASSIMGRALAGITDTQYF.

This clonotype has only a few counts. V gene TRBV4-2 combines with J gene TRBJ1-4; maybe TRBD1 (5 bases). Trimming removed 0 bases at V and 7 bases at J, with 12 bases between. The CDR3 covers 15 residues. Looked up from germline, CDR1 is LGHNA and CDR2 is YNFKEQ. CDR3 protein: CASSQEGQAFEKLFF. The DNA of the CDR3 is TGTGCCAGCAGCCAAGAGGGGCAAGCTTTTGAAAAACTGTTTTTT.

This clonotype has ten or more counts. The chain links TRBV20-1 to TRBJ2-3; D unresolved. CDR3 size: 13 residues. Trimming shortened V by 3 bases and J by 0 bases, and 7 bases separated the two germline ends. The germline CDR1 and CDR2 sequences are DFQATT and SNEGSKA (reference sequence). CDR3 sequence: CSARVGSTDTQYF. The CDR3 region has the DNA TGCAGTGCTAGGGTTGGTAGCACAGATACGCAGTATTTT.

The chain employs TRBV7-9 and TRBJ1-1; D might be TRBD1 (6 bases). Germline CDR1 SEHNR, CDR2 FQNEAQ (reference sequence). The CDR3 consists of 15 residues. V gave up 4 bases and J gave up 0 bases, with 12 bases separating them. CDR3 amino acids: CASSSKDSMNTEAFF. The DNA of the CDR3 is TGTGCCAGCAGCTCCAAGGACAGCATGAACACTGAAGCTTTCTTT.

V is TRBV30 and J is TRBJ2-7; maybe TRBD1 (7 bases). Germline CDR1 is GTSNPN and CDR2 is SVGIG (reference sequence). This CDR3 comprises 12 residues. Trimming removed 5 bases at V and 2 bases at J, with 10 bases between. The CDR3 sequence is CAWDREAYEQYF. The CDR3 DNA reads as TGTGCCTGGGACAGGGAGGCCTACGAGCAGTACTTC.

V gene TRBV29-1 combines with J gene TRBJ2-5; D is unresolved. The CDR3 is 13 amino acids. Between the trimmed V and J ends, which lost 6 bases and 9 bases, there was a span of 20 bases. Germline V gives CDR1 SQVTM, CDR2 ANQGSEA. The CDR3 region is CSVSVSIDTAQYF. Here the CDR3 DNA reads TGCAGCGTCTCCGTCTCGATTGATACGGCCCAGTACTTC.

The chain joins TRBV6-1 to TRBJ1-5; D is ambiguous. The CDR3 contains 14 residues. Germline CDR1 reads MNHNS; CDR2 reads SASEGT. Trimming removed 7 bases from V and 1 base from J, with 11 bases in between. CDR3 sequence: CASTKGQSNQPQHF. In DNA form, the CDR3 reads TGTGCCAGCACCAAAGGTCAGAGCAATCAGCCCCAGCATTTT.

The gene calls are TRBV25-1 and TRBJ2-7; 7 bases fit TRBD2. The CDR3 has 15 residues. Germline lookup yields CDR1 MGHDK and CDR2 SYGVNS. V gave up 7 bases and J gave up 2 bases; unmatched junction bases: 11. The CDR3 sequence: CASTDPSGGTYEQYF. As DNA, the CDR3 is TGTGCCAGCACCGACCCTAGCGGAGGGACCTACGAGCAGTACTTC.

This clonotype was seen a few times. J is TRBJ2-1 and V is TRBV2, with D unresolved. Trimming removed 4 bases at V and 15 bases at J, with 16 bases between. Germline V gives CDR1 SNHLY, CDR2 FYNNEI. The CDR3 consists of 12 residues. CDR3 region: CASSGVATNAFF. In DNA form, the CDR3 reads TGTGCCAGCAGTGGGGTCGCCACAAATGCGTTCTTC.

The V gene is TRBV20-1, the J gene TRBJ2-7, with D unresolved. There are 13 residues in the CDR3. Germline values: CDR1 DFQATT, CDR2 SNEGSKA (reference sequence). DNA for the CDR3: TGCAGAGGAGTCCGAGACGGGTCCTACGAGCAGTACTTC. Translation: CRGVRDGSYEQYF.

This clonotype was seen once. The J gene is TRBJ2-3, the V gene TRBV28; D is unclear. Germline V gene lookup returns CDR1 MDHEN and CDR2 SYDVKM. V was trimmed by 4 bases and J by 0 bases, leaving 14 bases between them. This CDR3 is 16 amino acids long. The CDR3 DNA sequence: TGTGCCAGCAGTTCCACGGAACAGACCAGCACAGATACGCAGTATTTT. As protein: CASSSTEQTSTDTQYF. Variable domain in full (rest from reference TRBV28 and TRBJ2-3): DVKVTQSSRYLVKRTGEKVFLECVQDMDHENMFWYRQDPGLGLRLIYFSYDVKMKEKGDIPEGYSVSREKKERFSLILESASTNQTSMYLCASSSTEQTSTDTQYFGPGTRLTVL.

The V and J genes are TRBV7-2 and TRBJ2-5; 11 bases are a match to TRBD2. This CDR3 is built from 17 residues. Germline trimming cut 0 bases from V and 0 bases from J; bases unmatched to any gene: 3. Germline assignment: CDR1 SGHTA and CDR2 FQGNSA. This CDR3 reads CASSLAGLAAYQETQYF. The CDR3 DNA sequence: TGTGCCAGCAGCTTAGCGGGACTAGCGGCGTACCAAGAGACCCAGTACTTC.

Of note for this clonotype: A much larger clone lies a single base off, so this may be a read error. This CDR3 reads CASSQDEARDTLYF. Here the CDR3 DNA reads TGTGCCAGCAGCCAAGATGAGGCCCGGGATACGCTGTATTTT. J is TRBJ2-3 and V is TRBV4-2, with D possibly matching TRBD2 (5 bases). There are 14 residues in the CDR3. Germline V gives CDR1 LGHNA, CDR2 YNFKEQ.

This clonotype was recorded a few times. The CDR3 spells CSALRDTQETQYF. In DNA, the CDR3 is TGCAGTGCCCTTCGGGACACCCAAGAGACCCAGTACTTC. V gene TRBV20-1 combines with J gene TRBJ2-5, with a weak D call TRBD1 (6 bases). CDR1 and CDR2 from the germline V gene are DFQATT and SNEGSKA (reference sequence). The V end was cut by 6 bases, the J end by 1 base, with 12 bases between. CDR3 length: 13 residues.

A remark on this clonotype: A single base separates this from a much larger clone, so it may be a read error. This rearrangement joins TRBV18 to TRBJ2-5; 11 bases line up with TRBD1. V lost 4 bases, J lost 3 bases, and 4 bases stayed unmatched. The CDR3 consists of 15 residues. From germline, CDR1 is KGHSH and CDR2 LQKENI. The CDR3 sequence: CASSLRTGGEETQYF. CDR3 nucleotides: TGTGCCAGCTCACTACGGACAGGGGGCGAAGAGACCCAGTACTTC.

This clonotype was recorded a few times. The chain links TRBV2 to TRBJ2-7, with 7 positions matching TRBD2. The CDR3 spans 15 residues. V was clipped by 2 bases and J by 1 base; unmatched bases: 5. Germline values: CDR1 SNHLY, CDR2 FYNNEI. CDR3 loop: CASSESVGGSYEQYF. The CDR3 DNA follows: TGTGCCAGCAGTGAATCTGTGGGAGGGTCCTACGAGCAGTACTTC.

V is TRBV4-3 and J is TRBJ2-7; 7 nucleotides line up with TRBD2. This CDR3 region has 15 residues. The germline CDR1 and CDR2 sequences are LGHNA and YSLEER. Losses at the gene ends were 0 bases for V and 3 bases for J; bases not matched to a gene: 5. CDR3 residues: CASSQDAGVIYEQYF. CDR3 nucleotide sequence: TGCGCCAGCAGCCAAGATGCGGGAGTTATCTACGAGCAGTACTTC.

The V gene is TRBV27, the J gene TRBJ2-2; 9 nucleotides line up with TRBD1. J gave up 7 bases and V 8 bases, and 8 bases lay outside the gene matches. This CDR3 spans 14 amino acids. CDR1 MNHEY and CDR2 SMNVEV come from the germline V gene (reference sequence). The CDR3 region has the DNA TGTGCCAGCGGGGACAGGGTGAGAGGCGGGGAGCTGTTTTTT. This encodes CASGDRVRGGELFF.

The CDR3 loop is CASSEEEETQYF. CDR3 sequence (DNA): TGTGCCAGCAGCGAGGAGGAAGAGACCCAGTACTTC. J is TRBJ2-5 and V is TRBV7-9; the D gene is possibly TRBD2 (5 bases). V gave up 5 bases and J gave up 3 bases, with 7 bases separating them. In germline, CDR1 is SEHNR, CDR2 FQNEAQ (reference sequence). The CDR3 is 12 amino acids.

The chain links TRBV4-2 to TRBJ2-6; perhaps TRBD1 as D (6 bases). Looked up from germline, CDR1 is LGHNA and CDR2 is YNFKEQ. There are 16 residues in the CDR3. V was pared by 1 base and J by 1 base, with 8 bases between. The CDR3 sequence is CASSQATGSGANVLTF. DNA of the CDR3: TGTGCCAGCAGCCAAGCCACAGGGTCTGGGGCCAACGTCCTGACTTTC.

The chain links TRBV27 to TRBJ2-1, with D possibly being TRBD1 or TRBD2 (5 bases each). This CDR3 region has 14 residues. The germline gives CDR1 MNHEY, CDR2 SMNVEV (reference sequence). Trimming shortened V by 3 bases and J by 5 bases, and 11 bases separated the two germline ends. The CDR3 region has the DNA TGTGCCAGCAGTTTTTGGGGGTCCAACAATGAGCAGTTCTTC. Its translation: CASSFWGSNNEQFF.

The V gene is TRBV29-1, the J gene TRBJ2-4; TRBD2 aligns across 7 bases. V gave up 1 base and J gave up 7 bases; unmatched junction bases: 10. In germline, CDR1 is SQVTM, CDR2 ANQGSEA. The CDR3 contains 15 residues. The CDR3 DNA sequence: TGCAGCGTTGAAGGTATCCTCGGGGGAGGGAACATTCAGTACTTC. This encodes CSVEGILGGGNIQYF. Combining the CDR3 with reference TRBV29-1 and TRBJ2-4 gives the whole variable domain SAVISQKPSRDICQRGTSLTIQCQVDSQVTMMFWYRQQPGQSLTLIATANQGSEATYESGFVIDKFPISRPNLTFSTLTVSNMSPEDSSIYLCSVEGILGGGNIQYFGAGTRLSVL.

The chain joins TRBV3-1 to TRBJ2-7; TRBD2 aligns across 8 bases. With V trimmed by 1 base and J by 3 bases, 2 bases remained unmatched. Germline V gene data show CDR1 as LGHDT and CDR2 as YNNKEL (reference sequence). The CDR3 length is 14 residues. The CDR3 is CASSQAGGFYEQYF. CDR3 nucleotides: TGTGCCAGCAGCCAAGCGGGAGGGTTCTACGAGCAGTACTTC.

This clonotype showed up many times. The chain carries TRBV29-1 and TRBJ2-5, with D maybe TRBD1 (5 bases). The CDR3 runs 13 residues. Germline CDR1 SQVTM, CDR2 ANQGSEA. V was clipped by 4 bases and J by 5 bases, with 14 bases between them. CDR3 nucleotide sequence: TGCAGCGTTGTAGCAGGGTTGTGGGAGACCCAGTACTTC. Translating it yields CSVVAGLWETQYF.

The V call is TRBV5-6, the J call TRBJ2-3; 11 nucleotides line up with TRBD2. The CDR3 spans 16 residues. Germline V lookup: CDR1 SGHDT, CDR2 YYEEEE. V lost 4 bases and J lost 2; bases outside the gene matches: 6. CDR3 nucleotide sequence: TGTGCCAGCAGCGTGCTAGCGGGAGGTCCCACAGATACGCAGTATTTT. Translation gives CASSVLAGGPTDTQYF.

The genes are TRBV4-2 and TRBJ2-2; 7 positions match TRBD1. CDR1 and CDR2 (germline): LGHNA, YNFKEQ. The CDR3 totals 16 residues. The trim removed 2 bases at V and 3 bases at J, leaving 6 bases unmatched. The CDR3 DNA follows: TGTGCCAGCAGCCAATCACAGGGGTGGGACACCGGGGAGCTGTTTTTT. Amino acid sequence: CASSQSQGWDTGELFF.

The chain links TRBV29-1 to TRBJ2-5, with 8 bases that match TRBD1. The ends lost 5 bases at V and 3 bases at J; junction bases unmatched: 8. The CDR3 contains 14 residues. Germline V gene lookup returns CDR1 SQVTM and CDR2 ANQGSEA. CDR3 coding DNA: TGCAGCGTTTCCCCGACAGGGGCGAAAGAGACCCAGTACTTC. Residues: CSVSPTGAKETQYF. Supplemented by reference TRBV29-1 and TRBJ2-5, the full variable domain reads SAVISQKPSRDICQRGTSLTIQCQVDSQVTMMFWYRQQPGQSLTLIATANQGSEATYESGFVIDKFPISRPNLTFSTLTVSNMSPEDSSIYLCSVSPTGAKETQYFGPGTRLLVL.

This clonotype was observed a handful of times. The chain recombines TRBV11-2 with TRBJ2-1, with TRBD2 matching over 8 bases. Germline CDR1 and CDR2: SGHAT and FQNNGV. CDR3 size: 18 residues. V was clipped by 3 bases and J by 2 bases; unmatched bases: 12. CDR3 DNA sequence: TGTGCCAGCAGCTTCGCCATAAGCGGGAGTTTCCCCTACAATGAGCAGTTCTTC. Translating it yields CASSFAISGSFPYNEQFF. The complete variable domain, with remaining parts taken from reference TRBV11-2 and TRBJ2-1, reads EAGVAQSPRYKIIEKRQSVAFWCNPISGHATLYWYQQILGQGPKLLIQFQNNGVVDDSQLPKDRFSAERLKGVDSTLKIQPAKLEDSAVYLCASSFAISGSFPYNEQFFGPGTRLTVL.